This T cell receptor (beta chain) derives from a study of T-cell memory formation after mild COVID-19. Per germline, CDR1 SGHTA and CDR2 FQGNSA. Trimming shortened V by 6 bases and J by 6 bases, and 6 bases separated the two germline ends. The CDR3 extends over 11 amino acids. TCRalpha and TCRbeta libraries used 5'RACE with constant-segment primers and UMIs. MiXCR, run by TCRdb on the 5' RACE reads, gives a single entry per CDR3 protein. This table has 350,000 to 500,000 distinct CDR3 sequences, about a quarter appearing once. A remark on this clonotype: Its antigen is still unknown.

Broader study findings: There was no confirmation that second-wave clones peaking on day 37 were SARS-CoV-2 specific. Contracting clones localized mainly to CM and EM when CD4+ and mainly to EMRA when CD8+. Whereas later expanders leaned CD4+, clones contracting day 15 to 85 showed a balanced CD4/CD8 makeup.

The TCR originated in an adult woman who had mild COVID-19 (a few samples of this study predate the infection). Cell type and time point are not known. The chain employs TRBV7-2 and TRBJ2-1, with no clear D. The sample taken for sequencing was PBMCs or a T cell subset sorted from them (not recorded which). CDR3 DNA: TGTGCCAGCAGGACTTTCAATGAGCAGTTCTTC. The encoded protein is CASRTFNEQFF.